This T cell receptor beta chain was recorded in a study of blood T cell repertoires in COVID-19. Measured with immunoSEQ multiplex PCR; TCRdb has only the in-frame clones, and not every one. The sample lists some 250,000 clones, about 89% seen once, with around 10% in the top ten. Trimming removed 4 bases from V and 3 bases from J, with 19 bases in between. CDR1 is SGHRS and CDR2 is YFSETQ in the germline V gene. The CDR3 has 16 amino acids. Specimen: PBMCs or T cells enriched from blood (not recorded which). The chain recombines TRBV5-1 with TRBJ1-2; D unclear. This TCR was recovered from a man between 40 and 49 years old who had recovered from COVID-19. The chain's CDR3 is CASSEPQDSEDYGYTF. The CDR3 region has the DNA TGCGCCAGCAGCGAACCCCAGGATTCGGAGGACTATGGCTACACCTTC. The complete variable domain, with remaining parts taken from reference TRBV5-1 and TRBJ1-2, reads KAGVTQTPRYLIKTRGQQVTLSCSPISGHRSVSWYQQTPGQGLQFLFEYFSETQRNKGNFPGRFSGRQFSNSRSEMNVSTLELGDSALYLCASSEPQDSEDYGYTFGSGTRLTVV.